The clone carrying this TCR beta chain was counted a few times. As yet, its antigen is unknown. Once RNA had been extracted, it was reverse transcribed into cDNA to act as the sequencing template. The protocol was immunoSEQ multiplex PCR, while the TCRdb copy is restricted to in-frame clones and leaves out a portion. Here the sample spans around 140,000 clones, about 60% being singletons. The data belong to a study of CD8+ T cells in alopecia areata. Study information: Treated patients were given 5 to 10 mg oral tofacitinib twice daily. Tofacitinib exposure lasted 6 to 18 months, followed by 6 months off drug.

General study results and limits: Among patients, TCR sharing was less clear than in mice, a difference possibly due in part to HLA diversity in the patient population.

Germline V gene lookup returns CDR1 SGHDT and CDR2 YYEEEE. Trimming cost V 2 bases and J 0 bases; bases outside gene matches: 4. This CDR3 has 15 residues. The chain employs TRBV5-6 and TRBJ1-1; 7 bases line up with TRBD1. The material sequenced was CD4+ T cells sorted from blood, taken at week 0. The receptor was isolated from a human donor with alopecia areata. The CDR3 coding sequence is TGTGCCAGCAGCTTCCGGACAGGATTGAACACTGAAGCTTTCTTT. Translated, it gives CASSFRTGLNTEAFF.